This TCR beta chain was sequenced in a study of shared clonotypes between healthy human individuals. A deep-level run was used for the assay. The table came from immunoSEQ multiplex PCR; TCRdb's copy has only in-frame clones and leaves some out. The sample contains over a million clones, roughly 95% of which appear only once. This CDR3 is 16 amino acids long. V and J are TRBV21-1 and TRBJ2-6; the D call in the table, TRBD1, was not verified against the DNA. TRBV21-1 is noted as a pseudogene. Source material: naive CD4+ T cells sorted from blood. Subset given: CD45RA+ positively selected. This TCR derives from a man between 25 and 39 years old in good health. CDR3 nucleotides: TGTGCCAGCAGCAGAGGACAGGGATCAGGGGCCAACGTCCTGACTTTC. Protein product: CASSRGQGSGANVLTF.